These 22 T cell receptor beta chains were all obtained from the same sample, sequenced in a study of T cell clones after liver transplantation. Method: immunoSEQ multiplex PCR; TCRdb's copy keeps in-frame clones and lacks some. The sample lists about 75,000 clones, under 95% occurring once. The material was CD4+ T cells from blood, obtained before liver transplant. Every receptor here comes from a human donor who received a liver transplant.

The chain couples TRBV11-3 to TRBJ2-5; 10 bases line up with TRBD2. The CDR3 totals 18 residues. Trimming cost V 3 bases and J 5 bases; bases outside gene matches: 15. The germline CDR1 and CDR2 sequences are SGHNT and YENEEA. This CDR3 reads CASSFAEGGSGRWETQYF. In DNA form, the CDR3 reads TGTGCCAGCAGCTTCGCTGAAGGGGGTAGCGGGAGGTGGGAGACCCAGTACTTC.

This clone was recorded once. V is TRBV27 and J is TRBJ2-5; 7 nucleotides align to TRBD2. The CDR3 contains 15 residues. Germline V gene sequence: CDR1 MNHEY, CDR2 SMNVEV (reference sequence). Trimming took 4 bases from V and 1 from J; bases not matched to a gene: 6. CDR3 nucleotides: TGTGCCAGCAGTTCATTGGGGAGGGCCCAAGAGACCCAGTACTTC. Amino acid sequence: CASSSLGRAQETQYF.

Judged by abundance, this clone is medium-sized. The chain uses TRBV11-2 and TRBJ1-3; D possibly corresponds to TRBD1 (6 bases). V was shortened by 6 bases and J by 3 bases, with 12 bases between the two germline ends. The length of the CDR3 is 14 residues. Per the germline V gene, CDR1 is SGHAT and CDR2 is FQNNGV. CDR3 nucleotides: TGTGCCAGCAGGCCCTACAGGGATGGAAACACCATATATTTT. Its translation is CASRPYRDGNTIYF.

This chain links TRBV5-1 with TRBJ2-2; no clear D. This CDR3 comprises 14 residues. V was shortened by 0 bases and J by 4 bases, with 7 bases between the two germline ends. Germline lookup yields CDR1 SGHRS and CDR2 YFSETQ. The CDR3 DNA follows: TGCGCCAGCAGCTTGGGGGGTTTCACCGGGGAGCTGTTTTTT. This sequence encodes CASSLGGFTGELFF.

This chain uses TRBV5-1 with TRBJ1-1; TRBD1 might be the D (5 bases). The V end was cut by 1 base, the J end by 1 base, with 8 bases between. CDR1 and CDR2 from the germline V gene are SGHRS and YFSETQ. The CDR3 extends over 14 amino acids. CDR3 protein: CASSLRDGNTEAFF. CDR3 bases: TGCGCCAGCAGCTTGCGGGACGGGAACACTGAAGCTTTCTTT.

The rearrangement links TRBV11-1 to TRBJ2-5; D is unresolved. V lost 5 bases and J 5 bases, leaving 12 bases between the germline ends. This CDR3 comprises 13 residues. CDR1 SGHAT and CDR2 FQDESV come from the germline V gene (reference sequence). This CDR3 reads CASSDEYGETQYF. The DNA of the CDR3 is TGTGCCAGCAGCGATGAGTACGGGGAGACCCAGTACTTC.

This clone has a handful of counts. This rearrangement joins TRBV11-3 to TRBJ2-3; 10 nucleotides line up with TRBD2. Trimming cost V 5 bases and J 0 bases; bases outside gene matches: 8. The CDR3 consists of 17 residues. The germline V gene encodes CDR1 SGHNT and CDR2 YENEEA. CDR3: CASSRTSGDPSTDTQYF. The CDR3 DNA follows: TGTGCCAGCAGCCGGACTAGCGGAGATCCTAGCACAGATACGCAGTATTTT. Complete variable domain (other parts from reference TRBV11-3 and TRBJ2-3): EAGVVQSPRYKIIEKKQPVAFWCNPISGHNTLYWYLQNLGQGPELLIRYENEEAVDDSQLPKDRFSAERLKGVDSTLKIQPAELGDSAVYLCASSRTSGDPSTDTQYFGPGTRLTVL.

The V call is TRBV4-1, the J call TRBJ2-3; D is perhaps TRBD1 (6 bases). Trimming left V 1 base short and J 4 bases short, with 18 bases between. Germline values: CDR1 MGHRA, CDR2 YSYEKL. The CDR3 has 17 amino acids. The chain's CDR3 is CASSQVGTGSFADTQYF. The CDR3 DNA reads TGCGCCAGCAGCCAAGTCGGAACAGGGTCGTTCGCAGATACGCAGTATTTT.

CDR3 sequence: CASSFRDGTEAFF. Here the CDR3 DNA reads TGTGCCAGCAGCTTTAGGGATGGCACTGAAGCTTTCTTT. The V and J genes are TRBV7-2 and TRBJ1-1, with D unresolved. V lost 3 bases to trimming and J lost 4 bases, with 9 bases between them. Germline CDR1 SGHTA, CDR2 FQGNSA. This CDR3 contains 13 residues.

The sample holds one count of this clone. The J gene is TRBJ2-7, the V gene TRBV13; no clear D. This CDR3 is built from 11 residues. Looked up from germline, CDR1 is PRHDT and CDR2 is FYEKMQ (reference sequence). Trimming left V 5 bases short and J 3 bases short, with 5 bases between. CDR3 bases: TGTGCCAGCAGCCTCGGCTACGAGCAGTACTTC. Its protein product is CASSLGYEQYF.

V is TRBV30 and J is TRBJ2-3; D call uncertain. CDR1 is GTSNPN and CDR2 is SVGIG in the germline V gene (reference sequence). Trimming shortened V by 2 bases and J by 6 bases, and 12 bases separated the two germline ends. The CDR3 is made up of 13 amino acids. In DNA, the CDR3 is TGTGCCTGGAGTCGAGATCCTTTCGATACGCAGTATTTT. This gives the protein CAWSRDPFDTQYF. Full variable domain (outside the CDR3, taken from reference TRBV30 and TRBJ2-3): SQTIHQWPATLVQPVGSPLSLECTVEGTSNPNLYWYRQAAGRGLQLLFYSVGIGQISSEVPQNLSASRPQDRQFILSSKKLLLSDSGFYLCAWSRDPFDTQYFGPGTRLTVL.

This clone was detected once. The chain recombines TRBV7-3 with TRBJ2-2; TRBD1 matches 11 bases. This CDR3 is 20 amino acids long. The germline gives CDR1 SGHTA, CDR2 FQGTGA. V lost 5 bases, J lost 3 bases, and 17 bases stayed unmatched. CDR3 in DNA: TGTGCCAGCAGCCCCCTCGGCCGGCTCCTGGGACAGGGGGACACCGGGGAGCTGTTTTTT. This sequence encodes CASSPLGRLLGQGDTGELFF.

This chain joins TRBV5-4 and TRBJ1-4; D unclear. CDR3 length equals 12 residues. Trimming took off 2 bases at V and 8 bases at J, with 7 bases between the two ends. Germline assignment: CDR1 SGHNT and CDR2 YYREEE (reference sequence). CDR3 region: CASSFSGEKLFF. The DNA for the CDR3 is TGTGCCAGCAGCTTCAGTGGAGAAAAACTGTTTTTT.

The chain carries TRBV5-4 and TRBJ2-3; unclear D gene. The germline V gene encodes CDR1 SGHNT and CDR2 YYREEE (reference sequence). The CDR3 loop spans 15 amino acids. V was shortened by 0 bases and J by 6 bases, with 14 bases between the two germline ends. CDR3 nucleotide sequence: TGTGCCAGCAGCTTGGAAGGCCCTAACGCGGATACGCAGTATTTT. It is translated as CASSLEGPNADTQYF.

The rearrangement links TRBV14 to TRBJ2-7; 8 bases fit TRBD2. V lost 5 bases, J lost 3 bases, and 6 bases stayed unmatched. This CDR3 region has 14 residues. Germline CDR1 SGHDN, CDR2 FVKESK. The CDR3 loop reads CASSRLANYYEQYF. CDR3 bases: TGTGCCAGCAGCAGACTAGCGAACTACTACGAGCAGTACTTC.

There are a few counts of this clone. The chain couples TRBV19 to TRBJ2-1, with a weak D call TRBD1 (6 bases). The CDR3 runs to 15 residues. V was shortened by 6 bases and J by 4 bases, with 16 bases between the two germline ends. Looked up from germline, CDR1 is LNHDA and CDR2 is SQIVND (reference sequence). The CDR3 here is CASRPGTLGYNEQFF. CDR3 DNA: TGTGCCAGTAGACCAGGGACACTCGGATACAATGAGCAGTTCTTC.

The rearrangement uses TRBV21-1 and TRBJ2-4; TRBD1 reflects the table's D call only, with no check against the DNA. TRBV21-1 is a listed pseudogene. The length of the CDR3 is 13 residues. CDR3 loop: CASSFQGKDIQYF. The DNA for the CDR3 is TGTGCCAGCAGCTTCCAGGGGAAAGACATTCAGTACTTC.

This rearrangement joins TRBV6-5 to TRBJ2-1; D remains unclear. Germline-derived CDR1 and CDR2 are MNHEY and SVGAGI. The V end was cut by 3 bases, the J end by 9 bases, with 15 bases between. The CDR3 spans 14 residues. The CDR3 coding sequence is TGTGCCAGCAGTTATCGAGGAGAGCTCGGTGAGCAGTTCTTC. Its translation is CASSYRGELGEQFF.

The genes are TRBV29-1 and TRBJ2-1; 9 bases match TRBD2. CDR3 size: 15 residues. V dropped 3 bases and J dropped 7; count of bases not matched to a gene: 10. Germline V gives CDR1 SQVTM, CDR2 ANQGSEA. CDR3 amino acids: CSVEASGLAGNEQFF. DNA of the CDR3: TGCAGCGTTGAGGCTAGCGGGCTAGCGGGGAATGAGCAGTTCTTC.

The genes are TRBV11-3 and TRBJ2-5; D perhaps matches TRBD1 (5 bases). The CDR3 totals 16 residues. Germline CDR1 and CDR2: SGHNT and YENEEA. The V end was cut by 1 base, the J end by 4 bases, with 16 bases between. CDR3 in amino acids: CASSLGSGPVGETQYF. The CDR3 bases are TGTGCCAGCAGCTTAGGTTCAGGGCCAGTAGGAGAGACCCAGTACTTC.

The V gene is TRBV7-9, the J gene TRBJ2-5; D is unclear. Looked up from germline, CDR1 is SEHNR and CDR2 is FQNEAQ (reference sequence). The CDR3 totals 14 residues. V lost 5 bases and J lost 5, with 15 bases in between. DNA for the CDR3: TGTGCCAGCAGCGGCCCCGGAATGCCGGAGACCCAGTACTTC. It specifies CASSGPGMPETQYF.

The rearrangement uses TRBV29-1 and TRBJ2-7, with D uncertain. Deletions cut 6 bases from V and 0 bases from J, with 9 bases between. The germline CDR1 and CDR2 sequences are SQVTM and ANQGSEA. This CDR3 spans 12 amino acids. The CDR3, as DNA: TGCAGCGTCCGGACCCTCTCCTACGAGCAGTACTTC. Encoded protein: CSVRTLSYEQYF.